The clone carrying this T cell receptor (beta chain) was seen ten or more times. The antigen is undetermined. The CDR3 is made up of 15 amino acids. Germline lookup yields CDR1 SGHKS and CDR2 YYEKEE (reference sequence). Trimming took 4 bases from V and 8 from J; bases not matched to a gene: 8. The library protocol tagged individual cDNA molecules with unique molecular identifiers. TCRdb reprocessed the 5' RACE reads via MiXCR and lists one record per CDR3 protein. The sample has 30,000 or so distinct CDR3 sequences, roughly 4.3% seen once. The sample originates from a study of early T cells in non-severe SARS-CoV-2 infection. The wider study: Unsorted whole blood bulk RNA was sequenced, with unpaired chains. General study results and limits: VDJdb matching, biased toward anti-spike CD8 responses, missed private and CD4 specificities.

Sequencing used whole blood. The V gene is TRBV5-5, the J gene TRBJ1-6; 8 positions agree with TRBD1. This receptor was taken from an adult who was a healthcare worker with PCR-confirmed SARS-CoV-2 infection or an uninfected control (not recorded which). CDR3 in amino acids: CASSPRTGYDSPLHF. The CDR3, as DNA: TGTGCCAGCAGCCCCAGGACAGGGTATGATTCACCCCTCCACTTT. Looking up the rest from reference TRBV5-5 and TRBJ1-6 gives the full variable domain: DAGVTQSPTHLIKTRGQQVTLRCSPISGHKSVSWYQQVLGQGPQFIFQYYEKEERGRGNFPDRFSARQFPNYSSELNVNALLLGDSALYLCASSPRTGYDSPLHFGNGTRLTVT.